These 15 T cell receptor beta chains were sequenced from one sample in a study of blood T cell repertoires in COVID-19 (dated by TCRdb to the early 2020s). The library was obtained by the immunoSEQ multiplex PCR assay. Sourced from immuneACCESS, this table was stored by TCRdb with only in-frame sequences that have V and J called. A share of the clones is absent; for the studies checked, an unresolved V gene accounts for under half, and the remainder has no known explanation. This sample lists 250,000 or so clones; more than 65% were detected once. Of the sample, 3.4% falls within the top ten clones. The sample comprised PBMCs or T cells enriched from blood (not recorded which). These receptors originate from a man between 50 and 59 years old who had recovered from COVID-19.

The chain links TRBV29-1 to TRBJ1-2; D possibly corresponds to TRBD1 (5 bases). Germline assignment: CDR1 SQVTM and CDR2 ANQGSEA. V lost 2 bases, J lost 6 bases, and 10 bases lay in between. The CDR3 extends over 12 amino acids. This chain's CDR3 is CSVERGTDGYTF. In DNA, the CDR3 is TGCAGCGTTGAACGGGGGACGGATGGCTACACCTTC.

The J gene is TRBJ1-2, the V gene TRBV12-3 or TRBV12-4, with TRBD1 matching 7 bases. V lost 5 bases, J lost 2 bases, and 2 bases stayed unmatched. The CDR3 spans 13 residues. The CDR3: CASSTGQNYGYTF. The CDR3 DNA reads TGTGCCAGCAGTACGGGACAGAACTATGGCTACACCTTC.

The J gene is TRBJ1-6, the V gene TRBV27; 9 bases are shared with TRBD1. Trimming at V came to 6 bases and at J to 0 bases, leaving 9 bases not matched to a gene. This CDR3 comprises 18 residues. In germline, CDR1 is MNHEY, CDR2 SMNVEV (reference sequence). The CDR3 DNA follows: TGTGCCAGCAGCGCGCTGGGACAGGGAAGCTCCTATAATTCACCCCTCCACTTT. This translates into CASSALGQGSSYNSPLHF.

The CDR3 region is CASSFRNYGYTF. The CDR3 DNA reads TGTGCCAGCAGCTTCCGGAACTATGGCTACACCTTC. The chain joins TRBV7-8 to TRBJ1-2, with D unresolved. Trimming took off 3 bases at V and 2 bases at J, with 4 bases between the two ends. Germline V gene sequence: CDR1 SGHVS, CDR2 FQNEAQ. This CDR3 spans 12 amino acids. The whole variable domain, filled in from reference TRBV7-8 and TRBJ1-2, reads GAGVSQSPRYKVAKRGQDVALRCDPISGHVSLFWYQQALGQGPEFLTYFQNEAQLDKSGLPSDRFFAERPEGSVSTLKIQRTQQEDSAVYLCASSFRNYGYTFGSGTRLTVV.

This chain links TRBV5-4 with TRBJ1-1; a possible D gene is TRBD1 (6 bases). Looked up from germline, CDR1 is SGHNT and CDR2 is YYREEE (reference sequence). The CDR3 has 15 amino acids. Trimming removed 3 bases from V and 4 bases from J, with 16 bases in between. DNA for the CDR3: TGTGCCAGCAGCTCGGCAGGGGCATGGCGCACTGAAGCTTTCTTT. This translates into CASSSAGAWRTEAFF.

Worth noting for this clone: This same CDR3 is encoded by further DNA sequences in the sample. This chain connects TRBV5-1 to TRBJ2-7, with 9 bases aligning to TRBD2. Germline V gene sequence: CDR1 SGHRS, CDR2 YFSETQ. The CDR3 runs 15 residues. After removal of 0 bases from V and 4 bases from J, the junction contained 5 bases not matched to a gene. The CDR3, as DNA: TGCGCCAGCAGCTTGGGTCGCGGGGGGGTTTACGAGCAGTACTTC. Translation gives CASSLGRGGVYEQYF. The whole variable domain, filled in from reference TRBV5-1 and TRBJ2-7, reads KAGVTQTPRYLIKTRGQQVTLSCSPISGHRSVSWYQQTPGQGLQFLFEYFSETQRNKGNFPGRFSGRQFSNSRSEMNVSTLELGDSALYLCASSLGRGGVYEQYFGPGTRLTVT.

This clone was detected only once. This chain connects TRBV27 to TRBJ1-5, with D perhaps matching TRBD1 (6 bases). In germline, CDR1 is MNHEY, CDR2 SMNVEV (reference sequence). The V end lost 10 bases, the J end lost 0 bases, and 16 bases lay between the germline ends. CDR3 size: 15 residues. The CDR3 sequence: CATKGVGVSNQPQHF. CDR3 DNA: TGTGCCACTAAGGGGGTCGGAGTTAGCAATCAGCCCCAGCATTTT.

The DNA of the CDR3 is TGTGCCAGTACCCAGTTGGGCGGGAATCAGCCCCAGCATTTT. Amino acid sequence: CASTQLGGNQPQHF. V and J are TRBV19 and TRBJ1-5; D is unresolved. Germline V lookup: CDR1 LNHDA, CDR2 SQIVND (reference sequence). V gave up 7 bases and J gave up 4 bases, with 14 bases separating them. This CDR3 is 14 amino acids long.

The CDR3 reads CASSQEGSSGNTIYF. CDR3 bases: TGTGCCAGCAGCCAAGAGGGCTCCTCTGGAAACACCATATATTTT. The genes are TRBV4-2 and TRBJ1-3; D gene uncertain. Germline V gene data show CDR1 as LGHNA and CDR2 as YNFKEQ. The CDR3 has 15 residues. V was cut by 0 bases and J by 0 bases, with 6 bases left in between.

The V gene is TRBV19, the J gene TRBJ2-1; the match to TRBD2 covers 12 bases. Per germline, CDR1 LNHDA and CDR2 SQIVND (reference sequence). With V trimmed by 2 bases and J by 7 bases, 3 bases remained unmatched. There are 15 residues in the CDR3. CDR3 region: CASSILAGGGNEQFF. The CDR3 DNA reads as TGTGCCAGTAGTATACTAGCGGGAGGGGGGAATGAGCAGTTCTTC.

This clone has only one observation. The genes are TRBV7-2 and TRBJ1-6; D gene ambiguous. The CDR3 is made up of 14 amino acids. Looked up from germline, CDR1 is SGHTA and CDR2 is FQGNSA. Trimming pared 2 bases from V and 6 bases from J, leaving 8 bases between. CDR3 protein: CASSLFGVNSPLHF. In DNA form, the CDR3 reads TGTGCCAGCAGCTTATTCGGGGTTAATTCACCCCTCCACTTT. Filled out from reference TRBV7-2 and TRBJ1-6, the complete variable domain reads GAGVSQSPSNKVTEKGKDVELRCDPISGHTALYWYRQSLGQGLEFLIYFQGNSAPDKSGLPSDRFSAERTGGSVSTLTIQRTQQEDSAVYLCASSLFGVNSPLHFGNGTRLTVT.

The chain uses TRBV10-1 and TRBJ2-2, with 8 bases identical to TRBD2. CDR1 is WNHNN and CDR2 is SYGVQD in the germline V gene (reference sequence). The CDR3 runs to 17 residues. V was pared by 2 bases and J by 5 bases, with 10 bases of the junction left unmatched. The CDR3 DNA sequence: TGCGCCAGCAGTGAGACGGGACTAGGGGATCTTACCGGGGAGCTGTTTTTT. This encodes CASSETGLGDLTGELFF.

About this clone itself: The sample has other DNA sequences that encode this CDR3 too. The CDR3 nucleotides are TGTGCCAGCAGCCGCAGCGGGGGGAGCACAGATACGCAGTATTTT. Translated, it gives CASSRSGGSTDTQYF. This chain uses TRBV7-3 with TRBJ2-3, with 9 bases that match TRBD2. The trim removed 5 bases at V and 0 bases at J, leaving 3 bases unmatched. This CDR3 is 15 amino acids long. Per the germline V gene, CDR1 is SGHTA and CDR2 is FQGTGA.

The genes are TRBV18 and TRBJ1-2; D is ambiguous. Germline assignment: CDR1 KGHSH and CDR2 LQKENI. The ends were cut back, 0 bases at V and 6 bases at J, with 11 bases in the middle. The CDR3 consists of 14 residues. DNA of the CDR3: TGTGCCAGCTCACCACCGCGGGCTCCCGATGGCTACACCTTC. Its protein is CASSPPRAPDGYTF.

V is TRBV6-1 and J is TRBJ1-2; 8 bases are a match to TRBD1. The CDR3 is made up of 14 amino acids. The J segment lost 7 bases and the V segment lost 2 bases, leaving 6 bases of the junction unmatched. Germline CDR1 MNHNS, CDR2 SASEGT. This chain's CDR3 is CASSEPGQGFGYTF. DNA of the CDR3: TGTGCCAGCAGTGAACCTGGACAGGGCTTTGGCTACACCTTC.